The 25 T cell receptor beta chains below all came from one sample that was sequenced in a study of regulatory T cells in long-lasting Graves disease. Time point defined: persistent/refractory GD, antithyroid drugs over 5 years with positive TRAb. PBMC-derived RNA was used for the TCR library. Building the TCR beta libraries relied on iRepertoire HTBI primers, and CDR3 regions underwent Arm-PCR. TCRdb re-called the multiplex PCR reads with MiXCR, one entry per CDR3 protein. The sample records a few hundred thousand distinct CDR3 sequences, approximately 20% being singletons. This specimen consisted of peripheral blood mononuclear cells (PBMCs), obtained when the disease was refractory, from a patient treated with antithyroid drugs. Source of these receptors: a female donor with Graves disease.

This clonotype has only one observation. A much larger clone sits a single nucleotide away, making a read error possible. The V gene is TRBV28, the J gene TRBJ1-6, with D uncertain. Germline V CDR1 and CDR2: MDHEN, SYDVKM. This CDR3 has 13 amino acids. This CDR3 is CAGSAPINSPLHF. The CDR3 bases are TGTGCCGGCAGCGCCCCTATCAATTCACCCCTCCACTTT.

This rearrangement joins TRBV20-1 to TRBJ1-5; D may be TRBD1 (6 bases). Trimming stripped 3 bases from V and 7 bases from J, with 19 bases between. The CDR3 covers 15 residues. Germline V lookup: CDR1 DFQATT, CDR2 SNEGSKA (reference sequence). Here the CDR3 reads CSASITGPAFQPQHF. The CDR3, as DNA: TGCAGTGCTAGCATTACAGGGCCGGCTTTCCAGCCCCAGCATTTT.

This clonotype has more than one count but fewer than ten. This chain's CDR3 is CSASQNRVPKDEQYF. In DNA form, the CDR3 reads TGCAGTGCTTCCCAAAACCGGGTCCCGAAAGACGAGCAGTACTTC. The J gene is TRBJ2-7, the V gene TRBV20-1; D is undetermined. Germline CDR1 DFQATT, CDR2 SNEGSKA (reference sequence). This CDR3 spans 15 amino acids. The germline V and J ends were trimmed by 5 bases and 5 bases, with 22 bases remaining between them.

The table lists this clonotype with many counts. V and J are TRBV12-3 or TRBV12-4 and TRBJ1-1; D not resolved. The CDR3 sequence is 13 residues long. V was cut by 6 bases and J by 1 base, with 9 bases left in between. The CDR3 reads CASSSGGNTEAFF. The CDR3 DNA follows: TGTGCCAGCAGCTCAGGAGGGAACACTGAAGCTTTCTTT.

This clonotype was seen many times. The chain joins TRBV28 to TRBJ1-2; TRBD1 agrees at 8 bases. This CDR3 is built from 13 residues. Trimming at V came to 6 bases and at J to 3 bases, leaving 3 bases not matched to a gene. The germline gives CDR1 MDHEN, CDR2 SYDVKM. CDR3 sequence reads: CASREQGDYGYTF. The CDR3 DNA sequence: TGTGCCAGCAGGGAACAGGGGGACTATGGCTACACCTTC.

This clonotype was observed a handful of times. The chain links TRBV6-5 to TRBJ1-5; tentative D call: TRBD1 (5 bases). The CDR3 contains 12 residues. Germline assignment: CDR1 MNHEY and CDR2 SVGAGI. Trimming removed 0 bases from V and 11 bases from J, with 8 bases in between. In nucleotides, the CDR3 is TGTGCCAGCAGTTACTCGGGGGGTTCCCAGCATTTT. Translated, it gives CASSYSGGSQHF.

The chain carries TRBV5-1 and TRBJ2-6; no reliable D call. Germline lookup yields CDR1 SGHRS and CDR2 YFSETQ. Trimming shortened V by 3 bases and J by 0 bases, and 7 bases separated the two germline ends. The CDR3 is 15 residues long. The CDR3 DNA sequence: TGCGCCAGCAGCTCACAGACCTCTGGGGCCAACGTCCTGACTTTC. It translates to CASSSQTSGANVLTF. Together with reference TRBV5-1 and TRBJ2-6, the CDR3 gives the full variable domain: KAGVTQTPRYLIKTRGQQVTLSCSPISGHRSVSWYQQTPGQGLQFLFEYFSETQRNKGNFPGRFSGRQFSNSRSEMNVSTLELGDSALYLCASSSQTSGANVLTFGAGSRLTVL.

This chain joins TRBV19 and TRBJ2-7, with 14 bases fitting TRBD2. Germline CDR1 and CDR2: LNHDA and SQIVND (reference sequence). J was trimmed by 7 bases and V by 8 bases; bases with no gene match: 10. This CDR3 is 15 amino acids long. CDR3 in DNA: TGTGCCAGTTCGCCGGGACTAGCGGGAGCTAGGGAGCAGTACTTC. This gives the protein CASSPGLAGAREQYF.

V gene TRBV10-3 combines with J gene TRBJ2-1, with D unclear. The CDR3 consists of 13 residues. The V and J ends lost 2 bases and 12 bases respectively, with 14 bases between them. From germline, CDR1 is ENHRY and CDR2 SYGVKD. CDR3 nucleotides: TGTGCCATCAGTGAGGAAGCTCGCATGGGGCAGTTCTTC. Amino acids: CAISEEARMGQFF.

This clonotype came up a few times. CDR3 nucleotides: TGCAGTGCTAGAGAGAGGGATCGGCGCTACGAGCAGTACTTC. Translating it yields CSARERDRRYEQYF. The rearrangement uses TRBV20-1 and TRBJ2-7, with a possible D match to TRBD2 (5 bases). Germline V gene lookup returns CDR1 DFQATT and CDR2 SNEGSKA (reference sequence). The ends were cut back, 0 bases at V and 3 bases at J, with 12 bases in the middle. The CDR3 extends over 14 amino acids.

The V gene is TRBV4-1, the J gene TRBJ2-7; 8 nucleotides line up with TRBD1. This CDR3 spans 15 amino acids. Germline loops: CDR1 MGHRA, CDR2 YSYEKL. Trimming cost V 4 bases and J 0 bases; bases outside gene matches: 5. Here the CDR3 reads CASSPRTGLSYEQYF. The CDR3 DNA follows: TGCGCCAGCAGCCCCCGGACAGGGCTCTCCTACGAGCAGTACTTC.

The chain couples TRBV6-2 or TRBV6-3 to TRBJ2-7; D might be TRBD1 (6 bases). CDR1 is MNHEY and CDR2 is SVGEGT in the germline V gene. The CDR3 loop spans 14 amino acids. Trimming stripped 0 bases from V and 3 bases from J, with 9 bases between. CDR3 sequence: CASSYSRGFYEQYF. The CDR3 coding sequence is TGTGCCAGCAGTTACTCGAGGGGGTTCTACGAGCAGTACTTC.

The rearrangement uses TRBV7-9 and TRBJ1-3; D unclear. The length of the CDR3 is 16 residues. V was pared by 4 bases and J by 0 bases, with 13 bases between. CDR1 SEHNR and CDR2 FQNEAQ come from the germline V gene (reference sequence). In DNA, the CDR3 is TGTGCCAGCAGCTCTACGAGCAGGCTCTCTGGAAACACCATATATTTT. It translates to CASSSTSRLSGNTIYF.

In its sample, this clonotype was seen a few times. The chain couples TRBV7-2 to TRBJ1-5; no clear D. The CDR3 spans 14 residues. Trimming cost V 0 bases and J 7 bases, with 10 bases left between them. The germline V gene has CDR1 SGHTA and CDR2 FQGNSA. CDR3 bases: TGTGCCAGCAGCTTAGCCCCGGCAGGACAGCCCCAGCATTTT. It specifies CASSLAPAGQPQHF.

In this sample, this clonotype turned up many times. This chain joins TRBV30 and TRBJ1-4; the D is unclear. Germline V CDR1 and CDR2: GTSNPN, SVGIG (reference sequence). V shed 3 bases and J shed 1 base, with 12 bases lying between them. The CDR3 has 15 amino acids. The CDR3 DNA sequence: TGTGCCTGGAGCGATCTTAGTGGAACTAATGAAAAACTGTTTTTT. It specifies CAWSDLSGTNEKLFF.

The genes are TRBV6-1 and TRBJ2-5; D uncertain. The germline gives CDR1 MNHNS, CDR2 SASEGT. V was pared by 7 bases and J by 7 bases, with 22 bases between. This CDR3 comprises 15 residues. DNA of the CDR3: TGTGCCAGCACCCCCAGTGGGAAATTATCGGGGACCCAGTACTTC. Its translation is CASTPSGKLSGTQYF.

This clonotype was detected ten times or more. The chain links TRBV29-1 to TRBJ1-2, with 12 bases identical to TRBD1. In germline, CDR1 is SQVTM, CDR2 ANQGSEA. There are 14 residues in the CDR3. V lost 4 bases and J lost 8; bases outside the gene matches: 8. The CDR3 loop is CSVALGQGAIGYTF. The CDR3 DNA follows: TGCAGCGTTGCCCTGGGACAGGGGGCAATAGGCTACACCTTC.

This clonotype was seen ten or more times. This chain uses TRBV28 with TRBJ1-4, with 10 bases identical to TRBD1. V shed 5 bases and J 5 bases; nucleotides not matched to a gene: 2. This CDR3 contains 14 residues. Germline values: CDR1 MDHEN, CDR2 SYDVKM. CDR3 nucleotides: TGTGCCAGCAGTACGGGACAGGGGAATGAAAAACTGTTTTTT. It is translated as CASSTGQGNEKLFF.

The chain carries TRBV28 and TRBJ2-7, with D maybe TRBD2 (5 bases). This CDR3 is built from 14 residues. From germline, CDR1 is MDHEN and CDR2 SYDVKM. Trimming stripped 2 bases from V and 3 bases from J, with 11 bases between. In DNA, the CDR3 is TGTGCCAGCAGTTTAAAGGACGGGATCTACGAGCAGTACTTC. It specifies CASSLKDGIYEQYF.

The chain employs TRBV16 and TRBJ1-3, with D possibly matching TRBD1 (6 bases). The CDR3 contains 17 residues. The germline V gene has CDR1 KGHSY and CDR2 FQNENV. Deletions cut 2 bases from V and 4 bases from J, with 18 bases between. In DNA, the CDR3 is TGTGCCAGCAGCCAACGCCTGGACAGCTCCTCCGGAAACACCATATATTTT. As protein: CASSQRLDSSSGNTIYF.

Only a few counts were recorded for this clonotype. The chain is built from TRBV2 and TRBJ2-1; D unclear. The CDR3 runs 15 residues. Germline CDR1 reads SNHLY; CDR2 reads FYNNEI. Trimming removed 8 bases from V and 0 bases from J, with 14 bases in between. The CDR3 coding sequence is TGTGCCAGCGAAAGTATTTGGAGCTCCTACAATGAGCAGTTCTTC. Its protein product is CASESIWSSYNEQFF.

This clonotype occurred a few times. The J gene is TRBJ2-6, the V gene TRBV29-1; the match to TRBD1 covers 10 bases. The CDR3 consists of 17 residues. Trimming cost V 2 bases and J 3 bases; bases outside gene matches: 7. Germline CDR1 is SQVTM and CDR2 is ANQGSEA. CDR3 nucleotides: TGCAGCGTTGAAAAATGGGACAGGGGTTTTGGGGCCAACGTCCTGACTTTC. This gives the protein CSVEKWDRGFGANVLTF.

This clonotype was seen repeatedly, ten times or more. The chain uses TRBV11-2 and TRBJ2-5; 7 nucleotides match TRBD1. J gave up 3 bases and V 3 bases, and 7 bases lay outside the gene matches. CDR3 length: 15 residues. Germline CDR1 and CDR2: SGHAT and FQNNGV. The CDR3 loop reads CASSFRSGTEETQYF. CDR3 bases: TGTGCCAGCAGCTTTCGGTCCGGGACAGAAGAGACCCAGTACTTC.

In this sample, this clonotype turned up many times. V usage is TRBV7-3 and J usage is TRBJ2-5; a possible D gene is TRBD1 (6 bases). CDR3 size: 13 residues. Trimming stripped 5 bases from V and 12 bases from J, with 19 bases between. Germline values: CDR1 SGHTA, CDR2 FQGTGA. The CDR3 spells CASSNGLTGHKYF. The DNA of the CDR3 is TGTGCCAGCAGCAACGGCCTGACAGGCCACAAGTACTTC.

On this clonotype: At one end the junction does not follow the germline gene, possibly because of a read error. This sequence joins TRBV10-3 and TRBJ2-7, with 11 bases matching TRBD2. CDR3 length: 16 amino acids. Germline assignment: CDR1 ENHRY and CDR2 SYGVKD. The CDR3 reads CAISKSTGTSGYEQYF. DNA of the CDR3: TGTGCCATCAGTAAGTCCACCGGGACTAGCGGTTACGAGCAGTACTTC.